The TCR beta chain under discussion was sequenced for a study of cytotoxic CD8 clonotypes in ibrutinib-treated CLL. The wider study: Patient counts were about twelve relapsed/refractory, approximately 15 treatment-naive and fewer than 18 IGHV unmutated.

Repertoires were generated with immunoSEQ multiplex PCR, while TCRdb's copy carries only in-frame clones and drops some. The sample lists 300,000 to 400,000 clones, 67% occurring once. Genomic DNA in a quantity of approximately 1.8 micrograms was derived from cryopreserved PBMCs for TCR beta libraries. The CDR3 spans 17 residues. The germline V gene encodes CDR1 LGHNA and CDR2 YSLEER. The V and J ends lost 0 bases and 6 bases respectively, with 17 bases between them. The V gene is TRBV4-3, the J gene TRBJ2-2; a possible D gene is TRBD1 (5 bases). The source of this sequence is a human donor with chronic lymphocytic leukemia. The sample was PBMCs, taken after 36 months of ibrutinib treatment. DNA of the CDR3: TGCGCCAGCAGCCAAGACACGGACCCCGCAGGGTCCGGGGAGCTGTTTTTT. Translating gives CASSQDTDPAGSGELFF.